The 27 T cell receptor beta chains below all came from one sample that was sequenced in a study of cytomegalovirus exposure and HLA in healthy donors. Amplification used 60 Vbeta primers and 13 Jbeta primers. This table comes from immunoSEQ multiplex PCR, and its TCRdb copy is limited to in-frame clones, with some not included. The sample contains about 100,000 clones, around 69% of which appear only once. Sample: PBMCs. The receptors derive from a woman aged 55-70 years in good health and CMV-seropositive.

This chain uses TRBV5-6 with TRBJ1-5; maybe TRBD1 (5 bases). CDR1 and CDR2 (germline): SGHDT, YYEEEE. The CDR3 covers 13 residues. Trimming left V 1 base short and J 7 bases short, with 9 bases between. CDR3 in amino acids: CASSLNWGQPQHF. The CDR3, as DNA: TGTGCCAGCAGCTTGAATTGGGGCCAGCCCCAGCATTTT. The variable domain in full, completed from reference TRBV5-6 and TRBJ1-5, reads DAGVTQSPTHLIKTRGQQVTLRCSPKSGHDTVSWYQQALGQGPQFIFQYYEEEERQRGNFPDRFSGHQFPNYSSELNVNALLLGDSALYLCASSLNWGQPQHFGDGTRLSIL.

In this sample, this clone turned up once. The chain employs TRBV30 and TRBJ1-2, with TRBD1 matching over 9 bases. CDR3 length: 13 residues. Germline V gives CDR1 GTSNPN, CDR2 SVGIG (reference sequence). J gave up 8 bases and V 1 base, and 5 bases lay outside the gene matches. The CDR3 nucleotides read TGTGCCTGGAGTGACAGGGGGCTCGTCGGCTACACCTTC. Translation gives CAWSDRGLVGYTF.

This chain joins TRBV11-2 and TRBJ1-2; TRBD1 aligns across 7 bases. This CDR3 contains 14 residues. Trimming cost V 1 base and J 4 bases; bases outside gene matches: 3. Germline V gene lookup returns CDR1 SGHAT and CDR2 FQNNGV. The CDR3 nucleotides read TGTGCCAGCAGCTTAGGAGGGGGCCGCTATGGCTACACCTTC. Its protein product is CASSLGGGRYGYTF.

The rearrangement links TRBV6-6 to TRBJ1-4, with D unresolved. The V gene's germline CDR1 is MNHNY and CDR2 SVGAGI (reference sequence). V was pared by 6 bases and J by 0 bases, with 8 bases between. The CDR3 spans 14 residues. The CDR3 region has the DNA TGTGCCAGCAGGGCCGAAGCAACTAATGAAAAACTGTTTTTT. Translated: CASRAEATNEKLFF.

The rearrangement links TRBV5-1 to TRBJ1-1; D is possibly TRBD1 (5 bases). This CDR3 comprises 14 residues. In germline, CDR1 is SGHRS, CDR2 YFSETQ. V lost 0 bases to trimming and J lost 5 bases, with 11 bases between them. Here the CDR3 reads CASSLGGGETEAFF. The DNA for the CDR3 is TGCGCCAGCAGCTTGGGGGGCGGCGAAACTGAAGCTTTCTTT.

This chain links TRBV30 with TRBJ1-5; 9 bases are shared with TRBD1. Germline lookup yields CDR1 GTSNPN and CDR2 SVGIG (reference sequence). The J segment lost 5 bases and the V segment lost 1 base, leaving 3 bases of the junction unmatched. The CDR3 has 14 residues. This CDR3 reads CAWSEGTGYQPQHF. The DNA for the CDR3 is TGTGCCTGGAGTGAGGGGACAGGGTATCAGCCCCAGCATTTT.

The chain recombines TRBV2 with TRBJ1-3, with TRBD1 identical over 7 bases. Germline lookup yields CDR1 SNHLY and CDR2 FYNNEI. The CDR3 consists of 13 residues. V lost 11 bases and J lost 4; bases outside the gene matches: 8. In DNA form, the CDR3 reads TGTGCCCTCCGGGACAGCAACGGAAACACCATATATTTT. It encodes CALRDSNGNTIYF.

V gene TRBV21-1 combines with J gene TRBJ2-5; the table's D call of TRBD1 was not tested on the DNA. TRBV21-1 is flagged as a pseudogene. The length of the CDR3 is 14 residues. The CDR3 DNA sequence: TGTGCCAGCAGAGGTTCAGGGTGGGAAGAGACCCAGTACTTC. Its translation is CASRGSGWEETQYF.

This rearrangement joins TRBV19 to TRBJ1-1; 7 nucleotides line up with TRBD1. Per germline, CDR1 LNHDA and CDR2 SQIVND (reference sequence). CDR3 length equals 15 residues. The J segment lost 0 bases and the V segment lost 6 bases, leaving 7 bases of the junction unmatched. CDR3 DNA sequence: TGTGCCAGTAGAGGAGGAGGGGGCATGAACACTGAAGCTTTCTTT. It yields the protein CASRGGGGMNTEAFF. Based on the CDR3 plus reference TRBV19 and TRBJ1-1, the full variable domain is DGGITQSPKYLFRKEGQNVTLSCEQNLNHDAMYWYRQDPGQGLRLIYYSQIVNDFQKGDIAEGYSVSREKKESFPLTVTSAQKNPTAFYLCASRGGGGMNTEAFFGQGTRLTVV.

The V call is TRBV29-1, the J call TRBJ2-3; TRBD2 matches 9 bases. The junction had 8 bases not matched to a gene; V was cut back by 7 bases and J by 6 bases. CDR3 length: 13 amino acids. Germline CDR1 is SQVTM and CDR2 is ANQGSEA. As DNA, the CDR3 is TGCAGCGGAATGTTAGCGGGAGTTGATACGCAGTATTTT. Translating it yields CSGMLAGVDTQYF.

V and J are TRBV5-1 and TRBJ1-1; D is uncertain. V was clipped by 0 bases and J by 1 base, with 7 bases between them. The CDR3 has 14 residues. The germline V gene has CDR1 SGHRS and CDR2 YFSETQ. CDR3 amino acids: CASSLGQTNTEAFF. The CDR3, as DNA: TGCGCCAGCAGCTTGGGGCAAACGAACACTGAAGCTTTCTTT.

J is TRBJ2-1 and V is TRBV28, with D possibly matching TRBD2 (7 bases). The CDR3 contains 13 residues. From germline, CDR1 is MDHEN and CDR2 SYDVKM. Trimming stripped 8 bases from V and 8 bases from J, with 16 bases between. The CDR3 DNA sequence: TGTGCCAGCCGAGATCGGGGGGCCCATGAGCAGTTCTTC. It encodes CASRDRGAHEQFF.

The chain has TRBV7-9 and TRBJ2-5; 7 bases fit TRBD1. The ends lost 5 bases at V and 3 bases at J; junction bases unmatched: 3. Germline CDR1 and CDR2: SEHNR and FQNEAQ (reference sequence). The CDR3 is made up of 13 amino acids. The CDR3 nucleotides are TGTGCCAGCAGCCCCGGGACAGAAGAGACCCAGTACTTC. Amino acid sequence: CASSPGTEETQYF. Based on the CDR3 plus reference TRBV7-9 and TRBJ2-5, the full variable domain is DTGVSQNPRHKITKRGQNVTFRCDPISEHNRLYWYRQTLGQGPEFLTYFQNEAQLEKSRLLSDRFSAERPKGSFSTLEIQRTEQGDSAMYLCASSPGTEETQYFGPGTRLLVL.

V usage is TRBV6-6 and J usage is TRBJ2-4, with a possible D match to TRBD2 (6 bases). The V gene's germline CDR1 is MNHNY and CDR2 SVGAGI (reference sequence). The length of the CDR3 is 16 residues. V was shortened by 6 bases and J by 0 bases, with 15 bases between the two germline ends. The chain's CDR3 is CASRAGSRLAKNIQYF. The CDR3 bases are TGTGCCAGCAGGGCCGGGAGCAGACTAGCCAAAAACATTCAGTACTTC.

In its sample, this clone was seen once. The rearrangement uses TRBV4-2 and TRBJ1-2; a possible D gene is TRBD1 (5 bases). CDR3 length: 12 residues. V shed 3 bases and J shed 7 bases, with 9 bases lying between them. Germline lookup yields CDR1 LGHNA and CDR2 YNFKEQ. The CDR3 reads CASSQQGSGYTF. The CDR3 DNA follows: TGTGCCAGCAGCCAGCAGGGTTCTGGCTACACCTTC.

This chain uses TRBV7-2 with TRBJ1-5; no firm D call. The CDR3 runs 12 residues. Germline V gene sequence: CDR1 SGHTA, CDR2 FQGNSA. Trimming pared 4 bases from V and 3 bases from J, leaving 4 bases between. CDR3 sequence (DNA): TGTGCCAGCAGCTGGGCCAATCAGCCCCAGCATTTT. Its protein is CASSWANQPQHF. Full variable domain (remainder filled in from reference TRBV7-2 and TRBJ1-5): GAGVSQSPSNKVTEKGKDVELRCDPISGHTALYWYRQSLGQGLEFLIYFQGNSAPDKSGLPSDRFSAERTGGSVSTLTIQRTQQEDSAVYLCASSWANQPQHFGDGTRLSIL.

The chain recombines TRBV11-2 with TRBJ1-1; the D gene is possibly TRBD1 (5 bases). Germline V lookup: CDR1 SGHAT, CDR2 FQNNGV. The CDR3 has 15 amino acids. V was trimmed by 1 base and J by 1 base, leaving 10 bases between them. The CDR3: CASSLGDRGNTEAFF. CDR3 coding DNA: TGTGCCAGCAGCTTAGGTGACAGAGGGAACACTGAAGCTTTCTTT.

This rearrangement joins TRBV19 to TRBJ2-2, with TRBD2 matching 10 bases. The CDR3 spans 14 residues. The V segment lost 7 bases and the J segment 7 bases; nucleotides outside the gene matches: 6. CDR1 is LNHDA and CDR2 is SQIVND in the germline V gene (reference sequence). CDR3 in amino acids: CASTRSGRSGELFF. The CDR3 DNA is TGTGCCAGTACCCGTAGCGGGAGGAGCGGGGAGCTGTTTTTT.

This clone appeared once. This chain joins TRBV9 and TRBJ2-5; 9 bases match TRBD1. The closer fit of TRBJ2-7 to the DNA end suggests the J call may be wrong. This CDR3 spans 14 amino acids. The V gene's germline CDR1 is SGDLS and CDR2 YYNGEE. The chain's CDR3 is CASSDRDRAYEQYF. The CDR3 region has the DNA TGTGCCAGCAGCGACCGGGACAGGGCCTACGAGCAGTACTTC.

This clone was picked up a small number of times. J is TRBJ1-2 and V is TRBV10-3; TRBD1 agrees at 9 bases. This CDR3 region has 13 residues. Germline V lookup: CDR1 ENHRY, CDR2 SYGVKD. V was pared by 10 bases and J by 7 bases, with 10 bases of the junction left unmatched. As DNA, the CDR3 is TGTGCCACCACCACCGGGACAGGGCTTGGCTACACCTTC. Encoded protein: CATTTGTGLGYTF.

This chain joins TRBV5-1 and TRBJ2-7, with 7 bases aligning to TRBD1. Germline V gene lookup returns CDR1 SGHRS and CDR2 YFSETQ. V shed 0 bases, J shed 3 bases, and the junction held 3 bases outside the gene matches. The CDR3 runs 14 residues. The CDR3 region has the DNA TGCGCCAGCAGCTTGGGTGGGACAGACTACGAGCAGTACTTC. Amino acids: CASSLGGTDYEQYF. Complete variable domain (other parts from reference TRBV5-1 and TRBJ2-7): KAGVTQTPRYLIKTRGQQVTLSCSPISGHRSVSWYQQTPGQGLQFLFEYFSETQRNKGNFPGRFSGRQFSNSRSEMNVSTLELGDSALYLCASSLGGTDYEQYFGPGTRLTVT.

The chain is built from TRBV6-1 and TRBJ2-2; D might be TRBD1 (6 bases). In germline, CDR1 is MNHNS, CDR2 SASEGT. V lost 5 bases and J 1 base, leaving 11 bases between the germline ends. The CDR3 totals 15 residues. In DNA form, the CDR3 reads TGTGCCAGCAGTCCGGGACACCTGAACACCGGGGAGCTGTTTTTT. This sequence encodes CASSPGHLNTGELFF.

V and J are TRBV15 and TRBJ2-5, with TRBD1 matching over 8 bases. CDR3 size: 17 residues. With 1 base clipped from V and 4 bases from J, the junction kept 11 bases outside the gene matches. Germline V lookup: CDR1 LNHNV, CDR2 YYDKDF (reference sequence). Written as DNA, the CDR3 is TGTGCCACCAGCAGAGTAACAATTACAGGGGGAGGAGAGACCCAGTACTTC. Its translation: CATSRVTITGGGETQYF.

The rearrangement links TRBV5-1 to TRBJ2-7, with a possible D match to TRBD2 (6 bases). The germline V gene encodes CDR1 SGHRS and CDR2 YFSETQ. This CDR3 has 14 residues. Trimming removed 5 bases from V and 2 bases from J, with 14 bases in between. Here the CDR3 DNA reads TGCGCCAGCAGACCCGGGACTGTAACCTACGAGCAGTACTTC. It is translated as CASRPGTVTYEQYF.

V usage is TRBV29-1 and J usage is TRBJ1-1; 8 bases match TRBD1. The CDR3 runs 14 residues. The germline gives CDR1 SQVTM, CDR2 ANQGSEA. V lost 3 bases, J lost 4 bases, and 7 bases stayed unmatched. CDR3 loop: CSVEDRAVSTEAFF. As DNA, the CDR3 is TGCAGCGTTGAGGACAGGGCCGTTAGCACTGAAGCTTTCTTT. Filled out from reference TRBV29-1 and TRBJ1-1, the complete variable domain reads SAVISQKPSRDICQRGTSLTIQCQVDSQVTMMFWYRQQPGQSLTLIATANQGSEATYESGFVIDKFPISRPNLTFSTLTVSNMSPEDSSIYLCSVEDRAVSTEAFFGQGTRLTVV.

This clone showed up just a few times. In DNA form, the CDR3 reads TGTGCAAGTCGCAATATACACAGGGCCCATGAAGCTTTCTTT. Translated, it gives CASRNIHRAHEAFF. The chain links TRBV12-2 to TRBJ1-1; the table assigns TRBD1, which was not confirmed against the DNA. TRBV12-2 has pseudogene status. The CDR3 extends over 14 amino acids.

The chain joins TRBV2 to TRBJ1-6; 7 bases fit TRBD1. The CDR3 totals 14 residues. The V gene end was trimmed by 5 bases and the J gene end by 16 bases; junction bases not matched to a gene: 14. Germline loops: CDR1 SNHLY, CDR2 FYNNEI. The CDR3 region is CASSLNPGQTRLHF. As DNA, the CDR3 is TGTGCCAGCAGTCTAAATCCGGGACAGACACGACTCCACTTT.